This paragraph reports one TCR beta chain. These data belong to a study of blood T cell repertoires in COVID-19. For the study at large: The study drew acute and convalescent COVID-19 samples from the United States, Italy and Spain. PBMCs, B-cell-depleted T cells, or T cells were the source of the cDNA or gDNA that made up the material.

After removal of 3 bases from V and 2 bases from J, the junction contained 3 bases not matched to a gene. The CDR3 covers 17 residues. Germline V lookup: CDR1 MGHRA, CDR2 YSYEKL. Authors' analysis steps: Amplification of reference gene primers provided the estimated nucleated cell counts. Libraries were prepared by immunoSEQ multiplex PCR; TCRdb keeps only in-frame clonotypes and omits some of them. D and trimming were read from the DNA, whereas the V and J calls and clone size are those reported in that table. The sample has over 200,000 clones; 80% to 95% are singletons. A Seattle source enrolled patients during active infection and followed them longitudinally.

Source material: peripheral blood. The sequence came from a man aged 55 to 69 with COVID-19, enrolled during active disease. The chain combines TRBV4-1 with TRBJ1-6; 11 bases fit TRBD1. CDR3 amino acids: CASSQGQGEAYNSPLHF. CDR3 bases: TGCGCCAGCAGCCAGGGACAGGGGGAAGCCTATAATTCACCCCTCCACTTT.